This paragraph covers one T cell receptor beta chain sequence. Germline CDR1 and CDR2: SQVTM and ANQGSEA. This CDR3 region has 15 residues. The J segment lost 2 bases and the V segment lost 7 bases, leaving 11 bases of the junction unmatched. These data originate in a study of blood T cell repertoires in COVID-19. Across the whole study: COVID-19 samples collected from the United States, Italy and Spain covered acute and convalescent phases. The cDNA or gDNA used as material had been derived from T cells, B-cell-depleted T cells, or PBMCs.

In the original workflow: Nucleated cell number was recorded as an estimate derived from reference gene primer amplification. The method was immunoSEQ multiplex PCR; TCRdb's version includes in-frame clones alone and lacks a portion of them. Clonal size and the V and J genes are those of that table, whereas D and trimming came from the DNA. The sample shows more than 250,000 clones, more than 80% of them seen only once. The chain couples TRBV29-1 to TRBJ1-2, with 9 positions matching TRBD1. Sequenced material: peripheral blood. The receptor was derived from a man aged 18 to 30 who had recovered from COVID-19. The CDR3 nucleotides read TGCAGCGCCCGAACCGGGACAGGGAGCAACTATGGCTACACCTTC. Its protein is CSARTGTGSNYGYTF.